This passage covers 7 T cell receptor beta chains from one sample sequenced in a study of PD-1 blockade in mismatch repair-deficient tumors. Some clones are missing from TCRdb's copy, which holds only in-frame ones; the method was immunoSEQ multiplex PCR. The table has about 120,000 clones, over 65% seen once. The source was peripheral blood, collected more than 58 weeks after starting pembrolizumab. The receptor set was obtained from an adult with mismatch repair-deficient cancer.

V usage is TRBV5-6 and J usage is TRBJ2-7, with 11 positions matching TRBD1. J lost 7 bases, V lost 2 bases, and 8 bases had no gene match. CDR1 SGHDT and CDR2 YYEEEE come from the germline V gene. The CDR3 extends over 15 amino acids. The DNA for the CDR3 is TGTGCCAGCAGCTTACCGGGACAGGGGGTCTGGGAGCAGTACTTC. This translates into CASSLPGQGVWEQYF.

The gene calls are TRBV11-3 and TRBJ1-4; D call uncertain. Germline values: CDR1 SGHNT, CDR2 YENEEA. Trimming pared 1 base from V and 8 bases from J, leaving 17 bases between. This CDR3 contains 16 residues. CDR3 sequence reads: CASSLGAGGLGEKLFF. DNA for the CDR3: TGTGCCAGCAGCTTAGGGGCAGGCGGCTTGGGAGAAAAACTGTTTTTT.

The chain uses TRBV7-9 and TRBJ2-1; 13 nucleotides agree with TRBD2. V lost 5 bases, J lost 4 bases, and 5 bases stayed unmatched. From germline, CDR1 is SEHNR and CDR2 FQNEAQ (reference sequence). The CDR3 has 16 residues. The CDR3: CASSAPGLAGYNEQFF. In DNA, the CDR3 is TGTGCCAGCAGCGCACCGGGACTAGCGGGATACAATGAGCAGTTCTTC.

On this clone itself: Distinct nucleotide sequences in the sample also encode this CDR3. The rearrangement uses TRBV6-5 and TRBJ2-7, with 8 bases matching TRBD2. The J segment lost 0 bases and the V segment lost 4 bases, leaving 5 bases of the junction unmatched. In germline, CDR1 is MNHEY, CDR2 SVGAGI. The CDR3 is 15 amino acids. This CDR3 reads CASSSTSESSYEQYF. The DNA for the CDR3 is TGTGCCAGCAGTTCGACTAGCGAGAGCTCCTACGAGCAGTACTTC.

This chain links TRBV29-1 with TRBJ2-2; 8 bases are a match to TRBD1. The germline CDR1 and CDR2 sequences are SQVTM and ANQGSEA. The CDR3 loop spans 14 amino acids. V gave up 6 bases and J gave up 5 bases; unmatched junction bases: 8. The CDR3 DNA is TGCAGCGTCCCGAGGACAGGGAGGACCGGGGAGCTGTTTTTT. It translates to CSVPRTGRTGELFF.

The chain employs TRBV7-6 and TRBJ2-5, with 8 bases aligning to TRBD2. Germline V lookup: CDR1 SGHVS, CDR2 FNYEAQ. V was pared by 2 bases and J by 1 base, with 12 bases of the junction left unmatched. CDR3 length: 18 amino acids. In nucleotides, the CDR3 is TGTGCCAGCAGCTTAAGGACGGGCCGGGAGGGGCTCCAAGAGACCCAGTACTTC. Its translation: CASSLRTGREGLQETQYF.

The chain uses TRBV19 and TRBJ1-1; D is ambiguous. CDR3 length equals 19 residues. Trimming removed 2 bases at V and 6 bases at J, with 28 bases between. Germline lookup yields CDR1 LNHDA and CDR2 SQIVND (reference sequence). The CDR3 loop reads CASSIPLRRGRGSGPEAFF. The CDR3 region has the DNA TGTGCCAGTAGTATACCCCTAAGGAGAGGTAGAGGGTCCGGGCCTGAAGCTTTCTTT.